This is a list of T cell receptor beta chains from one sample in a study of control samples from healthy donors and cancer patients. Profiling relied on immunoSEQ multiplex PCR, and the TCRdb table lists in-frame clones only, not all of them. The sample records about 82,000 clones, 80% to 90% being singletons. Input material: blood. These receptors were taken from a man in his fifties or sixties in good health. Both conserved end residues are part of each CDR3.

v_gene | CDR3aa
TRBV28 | CASSSDRGNQPQHF
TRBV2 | CAVGSTLQETQYF
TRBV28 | CASGPGWGASGANVLTF
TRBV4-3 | CASSQEWDHGLYEQYF
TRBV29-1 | CSVEALGRRGLYNEQFF
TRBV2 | CASKPLGLNYGYTF
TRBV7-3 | CASSLDRGREQYF
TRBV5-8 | CASSPEPRNSPLHF
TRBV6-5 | CASSLGTQGGELFF
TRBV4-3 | CASSQDAFSNQPQHF
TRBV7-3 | CASSPQPIAGGSYEQFF
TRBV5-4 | CASSFTGNYGYTF
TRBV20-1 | CSASETGTSGSHEQYF
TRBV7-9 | CASSLTESPKLFF
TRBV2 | CASSEGRGTQYF
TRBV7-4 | CASSPFVWGTYGYTF
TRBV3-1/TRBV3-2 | CASSHYGTGVSVNEQFF
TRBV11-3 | CASSPLTGDSSYNEQFF
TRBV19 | CASSSNQPQHF
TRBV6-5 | CASTSWPDSGNTIYF
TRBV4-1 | CASSHGDRDKNIQYF
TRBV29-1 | CSVQGAKNTEAFF
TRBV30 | CACGFDSPLHF
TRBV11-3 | CASSSRVDSGNTIYF
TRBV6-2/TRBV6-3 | CASSYSGGVPYNEQFF
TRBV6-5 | CASSYRDQTYEQYF
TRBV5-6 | CASSVKPGGPAEQYF
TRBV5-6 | CASSSGLTGETQYF
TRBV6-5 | CASRRGTASYEQYF
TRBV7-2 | CASSLVGAATGYTF
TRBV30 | CAWRRSAMNTEAFF
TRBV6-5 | CASSSAGWQPQHF
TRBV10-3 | CAIQAGGSNQPQHF
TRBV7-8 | CASSRLAGGETQYF
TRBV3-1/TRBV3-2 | CASSQAGGPIEQYF
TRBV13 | CASSLAASGRPSTDTQYF
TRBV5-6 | CASRKGDREWAEAFF
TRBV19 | CASSAPPGSWGETQYF